The clone carrying this T cell receptor beta chain was seen just once. These data are taken from a study of blood T cell repertoires in COVID-19. On the study more broadly: Sources were T cells, B-cell-depleted T cells, or PBMCs; the material itself was cDNA or gDNA.

TCRdb's copy holds only in-frame clones and misses some; the assay was immunoSEQ multiplex PCR. The top ten hold 1.4% of the sample, which has more than 350,000 clones, around nine tenths seen once. The CDR3 totals 17 residues. Trimming took 5 bases from V and 7 from J; bases not matched to a gene: 17. Germline V lookup: CDR1 SGHVS, CDR2 FQNEAQ. In terms of age and location, participants ranged from about 18 to 100 years and lived in around 22 US areas. This chain uses TRBV7-8 with TRBJ2-7, with 10 nucleotides matching TRBD1. The sequenced sample was PBMCs or T cells enriched from blood (not recorded which). This TCR came from a woman between 18 and 29 years old who had been exposed to COVID-19. CDR3 protein: CASSTNTGTGVPWEQYF. The CDR3 region has the DNA TGTGCCAGCAGCACAAACACCGGGACAGGGGTCCCCTGGGAGCAGTACTTC.